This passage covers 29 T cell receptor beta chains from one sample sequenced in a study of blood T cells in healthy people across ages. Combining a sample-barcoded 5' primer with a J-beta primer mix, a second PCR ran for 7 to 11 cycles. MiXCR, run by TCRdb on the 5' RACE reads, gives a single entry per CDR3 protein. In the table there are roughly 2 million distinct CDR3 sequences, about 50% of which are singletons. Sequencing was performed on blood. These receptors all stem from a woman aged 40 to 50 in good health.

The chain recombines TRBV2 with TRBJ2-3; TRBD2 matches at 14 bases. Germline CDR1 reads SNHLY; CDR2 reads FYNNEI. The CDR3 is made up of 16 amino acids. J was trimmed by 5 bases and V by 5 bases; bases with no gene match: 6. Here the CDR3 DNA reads TGTGCCAGCAGTCGGAGGACTAGCGGGGGGCAAGATACGCAGTATTTT. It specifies CASSRRTSGGQDTQYF.

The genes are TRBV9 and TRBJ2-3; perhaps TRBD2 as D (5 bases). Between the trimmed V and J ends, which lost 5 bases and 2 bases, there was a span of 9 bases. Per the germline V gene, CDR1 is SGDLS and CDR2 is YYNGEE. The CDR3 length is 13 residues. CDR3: CASRGADTDTQYF. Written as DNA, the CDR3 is TGTGCCAGCAGGGGAGCGGACACAGATACGCAGTATTTT.

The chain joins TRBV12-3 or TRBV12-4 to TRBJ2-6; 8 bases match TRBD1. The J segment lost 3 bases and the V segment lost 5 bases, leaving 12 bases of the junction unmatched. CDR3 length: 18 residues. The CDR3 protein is CASSAGGQGLFGANVLTF. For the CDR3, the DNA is TGTGCCAGCAGTGCCGGAGGACAGGGCCTTTTTGGGGCCAACGTCCTGACTTTC.

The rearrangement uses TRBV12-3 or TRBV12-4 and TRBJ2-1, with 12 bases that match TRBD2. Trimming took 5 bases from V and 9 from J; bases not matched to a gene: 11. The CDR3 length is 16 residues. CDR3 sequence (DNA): TGTGCCAGCAGTCCAGGACTAGCGGGGTCGCTAGCTGAGCAGTTCTTC. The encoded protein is CASSPGLAGSLAEQFF.

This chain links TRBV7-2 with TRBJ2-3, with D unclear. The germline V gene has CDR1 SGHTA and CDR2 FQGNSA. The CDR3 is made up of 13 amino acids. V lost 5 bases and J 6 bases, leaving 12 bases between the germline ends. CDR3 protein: CASSVEDADTQYF. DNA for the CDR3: TGTGCCAGCAGCGTAGAGGACGCGGATACGCAGTATTTT.

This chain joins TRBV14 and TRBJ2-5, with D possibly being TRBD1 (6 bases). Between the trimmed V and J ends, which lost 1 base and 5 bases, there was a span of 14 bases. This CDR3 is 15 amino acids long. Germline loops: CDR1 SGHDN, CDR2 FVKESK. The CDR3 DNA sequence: TGTGCCAGCAGCCAAGGAATCAGGGGCGTGGAGACCCAGTACTTC. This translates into CASSQGIRGVETQYF.

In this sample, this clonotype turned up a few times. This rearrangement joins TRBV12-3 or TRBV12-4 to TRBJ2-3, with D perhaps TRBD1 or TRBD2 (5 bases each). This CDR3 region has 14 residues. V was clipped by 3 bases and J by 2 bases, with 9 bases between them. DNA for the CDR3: TGTGCCAGCAGTTTTGTGGGGGACACAGATACGCAGTATTTT. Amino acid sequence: CASSFVGDTDTQYF.

The CDR3 sequence: CSARFVAVKTSGAIYNEQFF. The CDR3 coding sequence is TGCAGTGCTAGGTTTGTGGCCGTAAAGACTAGCGGGGCGATTTACAATGAGCAGTTCTTC. V is TRBV20-1 and J is TRBJ2-1; the match to TRBD2 covers 11 bases. The CDR3 consists of 20 residues. V trimming: 3 bases; J trimming: 4 bases; junction bases outside the gene matches: 20. Germline CDR1 and CDR2: DFQATT and SNEGSKA (reference sequence).

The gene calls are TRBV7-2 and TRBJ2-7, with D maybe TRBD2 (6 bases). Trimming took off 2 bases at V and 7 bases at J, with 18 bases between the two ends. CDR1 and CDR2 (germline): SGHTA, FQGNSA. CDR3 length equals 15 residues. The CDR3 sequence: CASSLTWVTGVEQYF. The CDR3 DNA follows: TGTGCCAGCAGCTTAACTTGGGTGACGGGGGTGGAGCAGTACTTC.

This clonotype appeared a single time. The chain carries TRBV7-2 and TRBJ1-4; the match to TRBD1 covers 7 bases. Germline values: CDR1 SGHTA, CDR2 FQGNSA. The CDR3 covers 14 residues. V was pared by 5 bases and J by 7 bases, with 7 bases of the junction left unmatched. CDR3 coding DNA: TGTGCCAGCAGCCCACAGGGGACAGTTGAAAAACTGTTTTTT. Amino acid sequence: CASSPQGTVEKLFF.

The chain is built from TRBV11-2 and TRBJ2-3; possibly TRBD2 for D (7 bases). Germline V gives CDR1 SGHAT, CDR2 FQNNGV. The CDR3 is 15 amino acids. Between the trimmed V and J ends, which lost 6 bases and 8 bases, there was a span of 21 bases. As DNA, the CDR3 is TGTGCCAGCAGTTGGGGCGGGGGCTCCGCAGGTACGCAGTATTTT. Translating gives CASSWGGGSAGTQYF.

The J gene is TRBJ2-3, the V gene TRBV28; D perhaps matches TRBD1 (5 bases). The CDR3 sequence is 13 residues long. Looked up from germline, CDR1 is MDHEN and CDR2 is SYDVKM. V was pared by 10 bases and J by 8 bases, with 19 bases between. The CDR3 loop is CATEGDRGVTQYF. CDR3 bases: TGTGCCACCGAAGGGGATCGCGGTGTTACGCAGTATTTT.

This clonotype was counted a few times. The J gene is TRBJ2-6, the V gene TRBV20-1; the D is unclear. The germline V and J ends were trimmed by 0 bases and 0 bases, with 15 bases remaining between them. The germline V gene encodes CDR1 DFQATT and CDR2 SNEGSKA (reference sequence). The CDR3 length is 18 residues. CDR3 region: CSARDLGESHSGANVLTF. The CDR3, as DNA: TGCAGTGCTAGAGATCTGGGTGAGAGCCACTCTGGGGCCAACGTCCTGACTTTC.

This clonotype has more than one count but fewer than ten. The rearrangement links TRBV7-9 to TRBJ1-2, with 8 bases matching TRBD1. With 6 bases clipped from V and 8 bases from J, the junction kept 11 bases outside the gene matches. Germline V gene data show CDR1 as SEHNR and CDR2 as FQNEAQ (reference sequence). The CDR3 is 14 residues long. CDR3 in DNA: TGTGCCAGCAGGATATCGACAGGGGCAGGGGGCTACACCTTC. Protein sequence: CASRISTGAGGYTF.

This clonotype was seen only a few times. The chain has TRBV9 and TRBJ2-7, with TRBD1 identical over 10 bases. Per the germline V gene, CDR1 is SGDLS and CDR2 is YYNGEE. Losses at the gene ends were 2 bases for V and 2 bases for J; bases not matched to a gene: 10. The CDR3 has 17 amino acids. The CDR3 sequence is CASSVNVGTGETYEQYF. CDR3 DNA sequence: TGTGCCAGCAGCGTGAATGTAGGGACAGGGGAGACCTACGAGCAGTACTTC.

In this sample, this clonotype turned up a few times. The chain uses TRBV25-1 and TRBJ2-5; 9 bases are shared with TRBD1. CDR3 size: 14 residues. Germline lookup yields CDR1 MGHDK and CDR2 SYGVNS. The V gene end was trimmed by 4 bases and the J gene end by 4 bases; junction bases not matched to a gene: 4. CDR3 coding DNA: TGTGCCAGCAGTGGCTCGGACAGGGGAGAGACCCAGTACTTC. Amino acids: CASSGSDRGETQYF.

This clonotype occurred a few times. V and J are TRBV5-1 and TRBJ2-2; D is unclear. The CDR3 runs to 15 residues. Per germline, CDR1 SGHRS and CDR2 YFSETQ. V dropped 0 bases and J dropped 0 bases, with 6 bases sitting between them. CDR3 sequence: CASSLALTNTGELFF. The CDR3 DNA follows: TGCGCCAGCAGCTTGGCCCTGACGAACACCGGGGAGCTGTTTTTT.

The CDR3 nucleotides are TGTGCCAGCAGTTACGTAACAGGGGGCTCCTATGGCTACACCTTC. This encodes CASSYVTGGSYGYTF. This sequence joins TRBV6-5 and TRBJ1-2; 9 bases agree with TRBD1. Germline CDR1 is MNHEY and CDR2 is SVGAGI. This CDR3 is 15 amino acids long. With 2 bases clipped from V and 4 bases from J, the junction kept 5 bases outside the gene matches.

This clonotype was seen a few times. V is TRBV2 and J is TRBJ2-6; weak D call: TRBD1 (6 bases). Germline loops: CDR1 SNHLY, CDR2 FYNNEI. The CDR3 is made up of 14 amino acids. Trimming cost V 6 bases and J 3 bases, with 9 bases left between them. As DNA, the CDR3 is TGTGCCAGCAGACAGGGTTATGGGGCCAACGTCCTGACTTTC. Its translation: CASRQGYGANVLTF.

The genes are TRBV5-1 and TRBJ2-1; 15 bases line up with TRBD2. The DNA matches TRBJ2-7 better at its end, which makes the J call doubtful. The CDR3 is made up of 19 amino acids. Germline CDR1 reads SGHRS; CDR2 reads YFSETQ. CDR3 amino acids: CASSSGLAGGGTLHNEQYF. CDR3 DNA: TGCGCCAGCAGCTCGGGACTAGCGGGGGGAGGAACACTTCACAATGAGCAGTACTTC.

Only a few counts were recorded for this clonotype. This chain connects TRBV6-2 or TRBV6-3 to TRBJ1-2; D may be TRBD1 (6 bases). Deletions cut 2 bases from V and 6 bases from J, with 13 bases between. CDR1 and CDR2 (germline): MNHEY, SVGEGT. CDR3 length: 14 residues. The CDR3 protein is CASSYPGARDGYTF. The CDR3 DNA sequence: TGTGCCAGCAGTTACCCGGGGGCGCGGGATGGCTACACCTTC.

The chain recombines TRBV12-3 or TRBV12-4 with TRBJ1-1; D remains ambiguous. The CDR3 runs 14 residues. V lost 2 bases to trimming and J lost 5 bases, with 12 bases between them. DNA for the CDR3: TGTGCCAGCAGTTTAAATCAAGGTTCTACTGAAGCTTTCTTT. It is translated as CASSLNQGSTEAFF.

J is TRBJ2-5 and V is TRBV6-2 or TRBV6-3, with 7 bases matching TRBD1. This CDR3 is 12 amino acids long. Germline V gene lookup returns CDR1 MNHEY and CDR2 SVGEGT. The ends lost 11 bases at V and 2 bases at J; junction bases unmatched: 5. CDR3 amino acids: CACTGAQETQYF. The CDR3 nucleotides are TGTGCCTGTACAGGGGCTCAAGAGACCCAGTACTTC.

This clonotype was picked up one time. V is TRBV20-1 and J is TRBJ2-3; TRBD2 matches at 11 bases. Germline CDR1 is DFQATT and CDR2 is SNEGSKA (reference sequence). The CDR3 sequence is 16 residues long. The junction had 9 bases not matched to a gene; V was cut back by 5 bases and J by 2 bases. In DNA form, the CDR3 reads TGCAGTGCTCTCCGGTGGACTAGCGGGTACACAGATACGCAGTATTTT. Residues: CSALRWTSGYTDTQYF.

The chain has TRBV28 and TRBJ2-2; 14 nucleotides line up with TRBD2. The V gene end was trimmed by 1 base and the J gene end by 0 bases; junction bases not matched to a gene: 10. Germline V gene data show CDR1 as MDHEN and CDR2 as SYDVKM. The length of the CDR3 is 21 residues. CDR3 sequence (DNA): TGTGCCAGCAGTTTATTTTTTCCGGGGACTAGCGGGGGCGCGAACACCGGGGAGCTGTTTTTT. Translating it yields CASSLFFPGTSGGANTGELFF.

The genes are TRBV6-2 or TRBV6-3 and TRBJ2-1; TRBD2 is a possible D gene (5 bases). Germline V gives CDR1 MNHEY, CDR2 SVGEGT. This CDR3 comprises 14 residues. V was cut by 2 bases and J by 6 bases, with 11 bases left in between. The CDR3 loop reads CASSYGWGANEQFF. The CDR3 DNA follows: TGTGCCAGCAGTTACGGCTGGGGAGCCAATGAGCAGTTCTTC.

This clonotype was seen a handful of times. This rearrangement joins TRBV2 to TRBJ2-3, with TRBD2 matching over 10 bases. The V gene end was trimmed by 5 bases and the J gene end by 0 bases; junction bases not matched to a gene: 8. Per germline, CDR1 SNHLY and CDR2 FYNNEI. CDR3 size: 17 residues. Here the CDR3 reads CASSPTLTSGSTDTQYF. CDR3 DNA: TGTGCCAGCAGTCCTACGCTGACTAGCGGGAGCACAGATACGCAGTATTTT. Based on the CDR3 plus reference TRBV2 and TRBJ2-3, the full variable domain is EPEVTQTPSHQVTQMGQEVILRCVPISNHLYFYWYRQILGQKVEFLVSFYNNEISEKSEIFDDQFSVERPDGSNFTLKIRSTKLEDSAMYFCASSPTLTSGSTDTQYFGPGTRLTVL.

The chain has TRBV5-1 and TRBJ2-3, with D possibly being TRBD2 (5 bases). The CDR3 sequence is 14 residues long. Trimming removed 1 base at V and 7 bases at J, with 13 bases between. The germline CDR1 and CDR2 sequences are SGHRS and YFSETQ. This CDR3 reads CASSLRGGSHTQYF. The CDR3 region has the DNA TGCGCCAGCAGCTTGAGAGGAGGCTCGCATACGCAGTATTTT. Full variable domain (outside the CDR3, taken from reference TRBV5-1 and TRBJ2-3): KAGVTQTPRYLIKTRGQQVTLSCSPISGHRSVSWYQQTPGQGLQFLFEYFSETQRNKGNFPGRFSGRQFSNSRSEMNVSTLELGDSALYLCASSLRGGSHTQYFGPGTRLTVL.

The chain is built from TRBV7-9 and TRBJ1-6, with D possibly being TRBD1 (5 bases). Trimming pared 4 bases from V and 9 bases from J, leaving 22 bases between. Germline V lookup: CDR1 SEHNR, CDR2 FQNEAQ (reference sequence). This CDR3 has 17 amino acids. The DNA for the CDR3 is TGTGCCAGCAGCTCCCGGGACTCGACTGGGATTAGTTCACCCCTCCACTTT. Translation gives CASSSRDSTGISSPLHF.